The 19 T cell receptor beta chains listed next were all sequenced from one sample in a study of T cells in Graves' hyperthyroidism and ophthalmopathy. TCR beta CDR3 sequences were amplified from RNA transcripts. HTBI primers were the set used in a first-round RT-PCR of the TCR CDR3. TCRdb fed the multiplex PCR reads into MiXCR, producing one record per CDR3 protein. The sample lists more than 500,000 distinct CDR3 sequences; 35% to 50% were seen once. The sequenced sample was peripheral blood or thyroid tissue (not recorded which). Receptors originate from an adult woman with Graves' disease, either hyperthyroidism or ophthalmopathy (not recorded which).

This clonotype appeared once. Relative to the germline gene, one junction end is altered; a read error may explain this. The CDR3 spells CASSIARDKIYERYF. In DNA, the CDR3 is TGTGCCAGTAGTATAGCCAGGGACAAGATATACGAGCGGTACTTC. This chain connects TRBV19 to TRBJ2-7; tentatively, D is TRBD1 (6 bases). Germline V gene lookup returns CDR1 LNHDA and CDR2 SQIVND (reference sequence). This CDR3 has 15 residues.

The chain combines TRBV20-1 with TRBJ2-5; the match to TRBD1 covers 9 bases. CDR3 length equals 12 residues. Losses at the gene ends were 4 bases for V and 4 bases for J; bases not matched to a gene: 1. Germline-derived CDR1 and CDR2 are DFQATT and SNEGSKA (reference sequence). The CDR3 loop reads CSATGQGETQYF. In DNA form, the CDR3 reads TGCAGTGCTACGGGACAGGGAGAGACCCAGTACTTC.

The chain recombines TRBV10-3 with TRBJ1-5, with 8 bases aligning to TRBD1. This CDR3 has 14 residues. The germline gives CDR1 ENHRY, CDR2 SYGVKD. V dropped 6 bases and J dropped 6; count of bases not matched to a gene: 7. The CDR3 sequence is CAISDQGAGQPQHF. Written as DNA, the CDR3 is TGTGCCATCAGCGACCAGGGGGCAGGTCAGCCCCAGCATTTT.

This clonotype was detected a few times. The chain carries TRBV10-3 and TRBJ1-2; D gene unclear. V was cut by 10 bases and J by 2 bases, with 8 bases left in between. The CDR3 spans 11 residues. CDR1 and CDR2 (germline): ENHRY, SYGVKD. This CDR3 reads CATRVNYGYTF. The CDR3 nucleotides are TGTGCCACCCGGGTCAACTATGGCTACACCTTC.

This clonotype was detected ten times or more. The V and J genes are TRBV2 and TRBJ2-2; 7 nucleotides agree with TRBD2. Germline loops: CDR1 SNHLY, CDR2 FYNNEI. J lost 3 bases, V lost 7 bases, and 5 bases had no gene match. The CDR3 extends over 14 amino acids. The CDR3 nucleotides read TGTGCCAGCATGGGGGGGGAGGACACCGGGGAGCTGTTTTTT. Its translation: CASMGGEDTGELFF.

The CDR3 DNA is TGTGCCAGTAACTACACTGGGGGCTATGGCTACACCTTC. Translating it yields CASNYTGGYGYTF. The V and J genes are TRBV19 and TRBJ1-2, with D possibly matching TRBD1 (5 bases). Trimming stripped 7 bases from V and 4 bases from J, with 13 bases between. Germline-derived CDR1 and CDR2 are LNHDA and SQIVND (reference sequence). This CDR3 is built from 13 residues.

The CDR3 DNA reads as TGCGCCAGCACTGTGGCAGGGGGGCAAGAGACCCAGTACTTC. Translating it yields CASTVAGGQETQYF. J is TRBJ2-5 and V is TRBV10-2, with a tentative D call TRBD1 (7 bases). There are 14 residues in the CDR3. The V gene's germline CDR1 is WSHSY and CDR2 SAAADI. Trimming removed 7 bases from V and 2 bases from J, with 14 bases in between.

This clonotype was observed a handful of times. The V call is TRBV5-4, the J call TRBJ1-1; the D gene is possibly TRBD1 (5 bases). V was pared by 0 bases and J by 8 bases, with 14 bases between. The CDR3 contains 14 residues. Germline V lookup: CDR1 SGHNT, CDR2 YYREEE (reference sequence). CDR3 in DNA: TGTGCCAGCAGCTTGGCTACCCTCGGGGGGGAAGCTTTCTTT. It encodes CASSLATLGGEAFF.

The chain is built from TRBV15 and TRBJ2-7; no clear D gene. V was clipped by 4 bases and J by 2 bases, with 9 bases between them. The CDR3 contains 13 residues. Germline CDR1 reads LNHNV; CDR2 reads YYDKDF (reference sequence). The CDR3 sequence: CATSTDTAYEQYF. The CDR3 bases are TGTGCCACCAGCACCGACACAGCCTACGAGCAGTACTTC.

The chain employs TRBV29-1 and TRBJ2-7, with D possibly being TRBD1 (6 bases). V was trimmed by 7 bases and J by 5 bases, leaving 15 bases between them. CDR3 length: 12 amino acids. Germline CDR1 reads SQVTM; CDR2 reads ANQGSEA. As DNA, the CDR3 is TGCAGCGCCGCCTCGGACAGCGACGAGCAGTACTTC. This gives the protein CSAASDSDEQYF.

This clonotype showed up many times. The chain couples TRBV3-1 to TRBJ1-6; tentative D call: TRBD1 (5 bases). This CDR3 is 11 amino acids long. Germline V lookup: CDR1 LGHDT, CDR2 YNNKEL (reference sequence). Trimming stripped 2 bases from V and 15 bases from J, with 8 bases between. CDR3 protein: CASSQTGDLHF. The CDR3 bases are TGTGCCAGCAGCCAAACGGGGGACCTCCACTTT.

The V and J genes are TRBV7-2 and TRBJ1-2; no clear D gene. The CDR3 runs to 12 residues. V gave up 5 bases and J gave up 4 bases, with 8 bases separating them. Germline CDR1 reads SGHTA; CDR2 reads FQGNSA. The CDR3 here is CASSKSGYGYTF. As DNA, the CDR3 is TGTGCCAGCAGCAAAAGCGGCTATGGCTACACCTTC.

On this clonotype itself: The junction differs from germline at one of its ends, possibly a read error. The chain has TRBV6-2 or TRBV6-3 and TRBJ1-1; perhaps TRBD1 as D (6 bases). This CDR3 is 13 amino acids long. Germline V gene sequence: CDR1 MNHEY, CDR2 SVGEGT. CDR3 sequence (DNA): TGTGCCGGCAGCGGGGGGGCCTACGCTGAAGCTTTCTTT. It yields the protein CAGSGGAYAEAFF.

The chain couples TRBV19 to TRBJ2-5; TRBD1 matches 7 bases. The J segment lost 5 bases and the V segment lost 5 bases, leaving 5 bases of the junction unmatched. In germline, CDR1 is LNHDA, CDR2 SQIVND (reference sequence). The CDR3 totals 13 residues. The CDR3, as DNA: TGTGCCAGTAGTGTTGACAGGGACGAGACCCAGTACTTC. This gives the protein CASSVDRDETQYF.

This clonotype was picked up many times. This chain joins TRBV7-2 and TRBJ2-7, with D unresolved. Germline V lookup: CDR1 SGHTA, CDR2 FQGNSA. V dropped 4 bases and J dropped 3 bases, with 4 bases sitting between them. The length of the CDR3 is 11 residues. The CDR3 is CASSSVYEQYF. In nucleotides, the CDR3 is TGTGCCAGCAGCTCGGTCTACGAGCAGTACTTC.

This clonotype occurred many times. The J gene is TRBJ2-7, the V gene TRBV29-1; TRBD1 agrees at 7 bases. V lost 7 bases and J lost 4; bases outside the gene matches: 10. Germline V gene sequence: CDR1 SQVTM, CDR2 ANQGSEA. The CDR3 extends over 13 amino acids. Written as DNA, the CDR3 is TGCAGCGCCAGGGACAGCAATCGGTACGAGCAGTACTTC. Translating it yields CSARDSNRYEQYF.

The J gene is TRBJ2-7, the V gene TRBV20-1; 12 nucleotides line up with TRBD2. The CDR3 sequence is 15 residues long. V was pared by 5 bases and J by 6 bases, with 11 bases of the junction left unmatched. Germline V lookup: CDR1 DFQATT, CDR2 SNEGSKA (reference sequence). In nucleotides, the CDR3 is TGCAGTGCTGCCCCCTTGACTAGCGGGAGCAGCGAGCAGTACTTC. As protein: CSAAPLTSGSSEQYF.

This clonotype showed up just a few times. Germline and junction disagree at one end, which may indicate a read error. J is TRBJ1-2 and V is TRBV7-3, with TRBD1 matching 8 bases. This CDR3 is 11 amino acids long. The germline gives CDR1 SGHTA, CDR2 FQGTGA. CDR3 sequence reads: CASSAWTGKDF. CDR3 bases: TGTGCCAGCAGTGCATGGACAGGGAAGGACTTC.

The CDR3 DNA is TGTGCCAGCAGCGCGTACCCCGGGACAGGGCGATCCGGGGAGCTGTTTTTT. It specifies CASSAYPGTGRSGELFF. This sequence joins TRBV7-3 and TRBJ2-2; 9 bases are shared with TRBD1. The CDR3 loop spans 17 amino acids. V shed 5 bases and J 6 bases; nucleotides not matched to a gene: 13. CDR1 is SGHTA and CDR2 is FQGTGA in the germline V gene.